Here is one T cell receptor beta chain with its context. Its antigen is unidentified. The data were taken from a study of regulatory T cells in long-lasting Graves disease. Study-wide results and caveats: Limited sample numbers may have lowered accuracy.

Time point denoted: newly diagnosed GD, antithyroid drugs for less than 3 months. PBMC RNA served as the TCR library source. Patients of an endocrinology department in Xi'an, China, were included. Libraries of TCR beta came from iRepertoire HTBI primers plus Arm-PCR of CDR3 regions. TCRdb reanalysed the multiplex PCR reads using MiXCR and keeps one entry per CDR3 protein. The table records about 300,000 distinct CDR3 sequences, 18% of them present only once. Germline trimming cut 5 bases from V and 5 bases from J; bases unmatched to any gene: 6. CDR1 and CDR2 (germline): DFQATT, SNEGSKA (reference sequence). The CDR3 covers 13 residues.

The chain carries TRBV20-1 and TRBJ2-7, with 10 bases aligning to TRBD1. This TCR was recovered from a female donor with Graves disease. Sequenced material: peripheral blood mononuclear cells (PBMCs), taken at new diagnosis, from a patient treated with antithyroid drugs. The CDR3 protein is CSAQAGTGDEQYF. The DNA of the CDR3 is TGCAGTGCTCAGGCCGGGACAGGGGACGAGCAGTACTTC.